A selection of T cell receptor beta chains follows, all from one sample in a study of blood T cell repertoires in COVID-19. The data were produced by immunoSEQ multiplex PCR, yet TCRdb's version contains in-frame clones alone and is incomplete. Here the sample spans nearly 200,000 clones, 70% to 90% being singletons. The source material was PBMCs or T cells enriched from blood (not recorded which). The receptors were gathered from a woman aged 18 to 35 who had recovered from COVID-19. Each CDR3 is given with its conserved first and last residue. D genes are given only for firm matches. A clone size is listed for some rows: how often the clone was seen (once, few, many), or a class if it is expanded.

d_gene,v_gene,j_gene,abundance,CDR3aa,CDR3nt
NA,TRBV7-9,TRBJ1-6,NA,CASSPRGAGEGSPLHF,TGTGCCAGCAGCCCGCGGGGGGCAGGGGAAGGTTCACCCCTCCACTTT
NA,TRBV27,TRBJ2-7,NA,CASNERREIYEQYF,TGTGCCAGCAACGAGAGGAGGGAAATCTACGAGCAGTACTTC
NA,TRBV19,TRBJ2-1,NA,CASSILAGNEQFF,TGTGCCAGTAGTATATTGGCAGGGAATGAGCAGTTCTTC
NA,TRBV9,TRBJ2-7,NA,CASSVAGGHSYEQYF,TGTGCCAGCAGCGTAGCGGGGGGCCATTCCTACGAGCAGTACTTC
TRBD1,TRBV30,TRBJ1-6,NA,CALDRGDSPLHF,TGTGCCTTGGACAGGGGGGATTCACCCCTCCACTTT
NA,TRBV7-8,TRBJ1-6,NA,CASSGEGVQGPNSPLHF,TGTGCCAGCAGTGGAGAGGGGGTACAGGGTCCTAATTCACCCCTCCACTTT
NA,TRBV27,TRBJ1-6,once,CASRFSGESYNSPLHF,TGTGCCAGCAGATTTTCAGGGGAGTCCTATAATTCACCCCTCCACTTT
NA,TRBV7-2,TRBJ1-1,NA,CASSSRRGVGTEAFF,TGTGCCAGCAGCTCGCGTAGGGGTGTGGGCACTGAAGCTTTCTTT
NA,TRBV5-1,TRBJ2-3,NA,CASGRGRGTDTQYF,TGCGCCAGCGGGCGCGGGCGGGGCACAGATACGCAGTATTTT
TRBD1,TRBV9,TRBJ1-5,NA,CASSEGQGWEQPQHF,TGTGCCAGCAGCGAAGGACAGGGATGGGAGCAGCCCCAGCATTTT
TRBD1,TRBV7-9,TRBJ1-5,NA,CASSLGPQTGDYNQPQHF,TGTGCCAGCAGCTTGGGACCTCAAACAGGGGATTACAATCAGCCCCAGCATTTT
NA,TRBV28,TRBJ1-5,NA,CASSLGGQVNQPQHF,TGTGCCAGCAGTTTGGGTGGCCAGGTTAATCAGCCCCAGCATTTT
NA,TRBV7-5,TRBJ2-7,NA,CVRGLSSGPSYEQYF,TGTGTCAGAGGCTTATCTTCAGGGCCTTCCTACGAGCAGTACTTC
TRBD1,TRBV29-1,TRBJ1-2,NA,CSVPTEGGTDRYTF,TGCAGCGTACCCACCGAGGGCGGGACAGATCGCTACACCTTC
NA,TRBV19,TRBJ2-7,NA,CASSIAAGFSYEQYF,TGTGCCAGTAGTATAGCGGCAGGATTCTCCTACGAGCAGTACTTC
NA,TRBV19,TRBJ1-5,NA,CASSISGTMSQPQHF,TGTGCCAGTAGTATATCAGGAACGATGAGTCAGCCCCAGCATTTT
NA,TRBV6-1,TRBJ1-2,medium-sized,CASSETGVSGYTF,TGTGCCAGCAGTGAAACGGGGGTATCGGGCTACACCTTC
TRBD2,TRBV2,TRBJ2-1,NA,CASKEASGGDEQFF,TGTGCCAGCAAGGAGGCTAGCGGTGGTGATGAGCAGTTCTTC
TRBD1,TRBV28,TRBJ1-5,NA,CASNQGARNQPQHF,TGTGCCAGCAATCAGGGGGCTCGGAATCAGCCCCAGCATTTT
NA,TRBV4-1,TRBJ2-1,NA,CASSQGGLRKDDEQFF,TGCGCCAGCAGCCAAGGGGGACTGCGAAAGGACGATGAGCAGTTCTTC
TRBD2,TRBV6-4,TRBJ2-1,NA,CASSDSGLAGGNEQFF,TGTGCCAGCAGTGACTCGGGGCTAGCGGGGGGCAATGAGCAGTTCTTC
NA,TRBV25-1,TRBJ2-1,NA,CASSDAGSLRYNEQFF,TGTGCCAGCAGTGATGCCGGGTCTCTGCGCTACAATGAGCAGTTCTTC
NA,TRBV5-6,TRBJ2-2,NA,CASSLGRDGHTGELFF,TGTGCCAGCAGCTTGGGCAGGGATGGTCACACCGGGGAGCTGTTTTTT
TRBD1,TRBV24-1,TRBJ2-3,NA,CATSELTGTGGTDTQYF,TGTGCCACCAGTGAATTGACCGGGACAGGGGGGACAGATACGCAGTATTTT
NA,TRBV28,TRBJ1-2,NA,CASSLGGKINYGYTF,TGTGCCAGCAGTTTGGGAGGGAAGATTAACTATGGCTACACCTTC
TRBD1,TRBV11-3,TRBJ2-7,NA,CASSLGRGREQYF,TGTGCCAGCAGCTTAGGCAGGGGGCGCGAGCAGTACTTC
NA,TRBV4-1,TRBJ2-2,NA,CASSSRTTRSGELFF,TGCGCCAGCAGCTCCAGGACTACCCGGTCCGGGGAGCTGTTTTTT
TRBD2,TRBV18,TRBJ2-7,few,CASSPPVRGLYYEQYF,TGTGCCAGCTCACCACCGGTGCGGGGACTATATTACGAGCAGTACTTC
NA,TRBV5-1,TRBJ1-1,once,CASSFQTMNTEAFF,TGCGCCAGCAGCTTCCAGACAATGAACACTGAAGCTTTCTTT
NA,TRBV5-5,TRBJ1-1,few,CASTRTEMNTEAFF,TGTGCCAGCACCCGGACAGAGATGAACACTGAAGCTTTCTTT
TRBD1,TRBV7-3,TRBJ1-6,NA,CASSFRDRLTPDHF,TGTGCCAGCAGCTTCCGGGACAGGTTGACCCCGGACCACTTT
NA,TRBV7-9,TRBJ2-7,NA,CASSFTGSYEQYF,TGTGCCAGCAGCTTTACAGGGTCCTACGAGCAGTACTTC
TRBD1,TRBV5-1,TRBJ2-1,NA,CASRRTGNEQFF,TGCGCCAGCAGGCGGACAGGGAATGAGCAGTTCTTC
NA,TRBV30,TRBJ2-2,once,CAWSRLKVELFF,TGTGCCTGGAGCAGGCTAAAAGTGGAGCTGTTTTTT
NA,TRBV27,TRBJ2-7,NA,CASSFGRGYEQYF,TGTGCCAGCAGTTTTGGCAGGGGCTACGAGCAGTACTTC
TRBD2,TRBV13,TRBJ2-5,NA,CASSPPMAGGRGETQYF,TGTGCCAGCAGCCCCCCAATGGCGGGGGGCCGGGGAGAGACCCAGTACTTC
TRBD1,TRBV5-6,TRBJ1-1,NA,CASGAIDREVAEAFF,TGTGCCAGCGGCGCCATAGACAGGGAGGTAGCTGAAGCTTTCTTT
NA,TRBV5-8,TRBJ1-5,NA,CASSLDSHQPQHF,TGTGCCAGCAGTCTTGACAGCCATCAGCCCCAGCATTTT
TRBD2,TRBV7-9,TRBJ2-4,NA,CASSLGAGDIQYF,TGTGCCAGCAGCTTAGGAGCGGGAGACATTCAGTACTTC
TRBD1,TRBV6-5,TRBJ1-6,NA,CASYGTGGNSPLHF,TGTGCCAGTTACGGGACAGGGGGAAATTCACCCCTCCACTTT
NA,TRBV29-1,TRBJ2-7,NA,CSVEDLAVTEQYF,TGCAGCGTTGAAGATTTGGCGGTTACGGAGCAGTACTTC
NA,TRBV18,TRBJ1-2,NA,CASSPLTGSGEYGYTF,TGTGCCAGCTCACCCTTGACAGGCTCTGGGGAATATGGCTACACCTTC
TRBD2,TRBV27,TRBJ2-1,NA,CASSLAGGYEQFF,TGTGCCAGCAGTTTAGCGGGGGGATATGAGCAGTTCTTC
TRBD1,TRBV11-2,TRBJ1-3,NA,CASSLEVTGQWNTIYF,TGTGCCAGCAGCTTAGAGGTGACGGGACAGTGGAACACCATATATTTT
NA,TRBV7-2,TRBJ1-1,NA,CASSSGGTEAFF,TGTGCCAGCAGCTCAGGAGGGACTGAAGCTTTCTTT
NA,TRBV2,TRBJ1-2,NA,CASTSLREGYGYTF,TGTGCCAGCACCTCTCTCAGGGAGGGCTATGGCTACACCTTC
NA,TRBV5-1,TRBJ1-4,few,CASSPDRPDEKLFF,TGCGCCAGCAGCCCCGACAGGCCAGATGAAAAACTGTTTTTT
TRBD1,TRBV27,TRBJ2-1,NA,CASSLSGQGPEGNEQFF,TGTGCCAGCAGTTTATCGGGACAGGGGCCTGAGGGGAATGAGCAGTTCTTC
TRBD1,TRBV7-9,TRBJ1-2,NA,CASSRPGTGGKVYGYTF,TGTGCCAGCAGCAGACCCGGGACAGGGGGAAAAGTATATGGCTACACCTTC
TRBD2,TRBV7-9,TRBJ2-1,NA,CASSFLRGEGSNEQFF,TGTGCCAGCAGCTTCTTGCGGGGGGAGGGGAGCAATGAGCAGTTCTTC